These 30 T cell receptor beta chains were all obtained from the same sample, sequenced in a study of T cell repertoires in cytomegalovirus infection (dated by TCRdb to between 2018 and 2021). Sequencing used an Illumina HiSeq 1500. In-frame beta chains were kept once TCRdb had trimmed the public reads at Q25 with fastp and called clones with MiXCR. Each CDR3 protein gets just one entry, which takes the most common genes and DNA from the rows behind it. The sample table lists approximately 1,000,000 distinct CDR3 sequences, about 33% of them with a count of one. The ten largest clones represent around 15% of the sample. The treatment or condition label here, explained by the study, means: in vitro stimulation with specific CMV peptide epitopes to enrich CMV-specific T cells. These receptors' antigens are unknown. The starting material was cultured CD8+ T cells from PBMCs, obtained from culture after CMV antigen stimulation. These receptor sequences come from a human donor in good health (CMV status not recorded). Some clones in this sample may be carry-over from other donors' samples.

This clonotype was seen many times. This chain uses TRBV7-2 with TRBJ1-1; 7 bases line up with TRBD1. Looked up from germline, CDR1 is SGHTA and CDR2 is FQGNSA. The CDR3 has 15 amino acids. J lost 2 bases, V lost 1 base, and 4 bases had no gene match. The CDR3 reads CASSLGEGANTEAFF. The CDR3 DNA reads as TGTGCCAGCAGCTTAGGAGAGGGGGCCAACACTGAAGCTTTCTTT.

This clonotype turned up a few times. The chain links TRBV4-2 to TRBJ1-2; D gene unclear. In germline, CDR1 is LGHNA, CDR2 YNFKEQ. The V gene lost 0 bases and the J gene lost 1 base, with 12 bases spanning the gap. The CDR3 is 16 residues long. In nucleotides, the CDR3 is TGTGCCAGCAGCCAAGATGTAGAGGTCATTAACTATGGCTACACCTTC. Its protein is CASSQDVEVINYGYTF.

In this sample, this clonotype turned up a few times. The chain carries TRBV20-1 and TRBJ2-7; D tentatively reads TRBD1 or TRBD2 (5 bases each). The CDR3 contains 13 residues. With 6 bases removed from V and 4 bases from J, the gap between germline ends came to 16 bases. Looked up from germline, CDR1 is DFQATT and CDR2 is SNEGSKA (reference sequence). CDR3 nucleotide sequence: TGCAGTGCCCGCGGGCAGGGTCAATACGAGCAGTACTTC. Encoded protein: CSARGQGQYEQYF.

V usage is TRBV27 and J usage is TRBJ1-5; maybe TRBD1 (5 bases). Per germline, CDR1 MNHEY and CDR2 SMNVEV (reference sequence). This CDR3 has 14 residues. V was trimmed by 9 bases and J by 0 bases, leaving 12 bases between them. The CDR3 DNA reads as TGTGCCAGTGCGGGGGGATATAGCAATCAGCCCCAGCATTTT. Residues: CASAGGYSNQPQHF.

This clonotype has only a few counts. This chain uses TRBV5-5 with TRBJ2-2; 7 bases agree with TRBD1. The CDR3 totals 16 residues. From germline, CDR1 is SGHKS and CDR2 YYEKEE (reference sequence). J was trimmed by 0 bases and V by 4 bases; bases with no gene match: 6. The CDR3 sequence is CASSQLTGSNTGELFF. DNA for the CDR3: TGTGCCAGCAGCCAACTGACAGGGTCGAACACCGGGGAGCTGTTTTTT.

The table lists this clonotype with a few counts. The V call is TRBV6-6, the J call TRBJ2-3; TRBD1 agrees at 10 bases. V gave up 5 bases and J gave up 0 bases; unmatched junction bases: 8. The germline CDR1 and CDR2 sequences are MNHNY and SVGAGI (reference sequence). This CDR3 is built from 17 residues. The chain's CDR3 is CASSGFDRGLSTDTQYF. CDR3 sequence (DNA): TGTGCCAGCAGTGGCTTTGACAGGGGGCTGAGCACAGATACGCAGTATTTT.

This clonotype has more than one count but fewer than ten. This chain connects TRBV12-3 or TRBV12-4 to TRBJ2-3; D possibly matches TRBD1 or TRBD2 (5 bases each). The CDR3 loop spans 15 amino acids. Trimming shortened V by 2 bases and J by 6 bases, and 15 bases separated the two germline ends. This CDR3 reads CASSLFDSSGDTQYF. The CDR3, as DNA: TGTGCCAGCAGTTTATTTGACAGTTCGGGGGATACGCAGTATTTT.

The rearrangement links TRBV20-1 to TRBJ1-1; D is unresolved. With 3 bases removed from V and 3 bases from J, the gap between germline ends came to 14 bases. The CDR3 sequence is 14 residues long. Germline V gene data show CDR1 as DFQATT and CDR2 as SNEGSKA (reference sequence). The CDR3 DNA sequence: TGCAGTGCTAGTGAGGCGCTGCGGGACACTGAAGCTTTCTTT. This translates into CSASEALRDTEAFF.

This clonotype was detected once. This chain links TRBV20-1 with TRBJ1-6; D is uncertain. V was shortened by 0 bases and J by 8 bases, with 11 bases between the two germline ends. CDR3 length equals 14 residues. Germline CDR1 is DFQATT and CDR2 is SNEGSKA (reference sequence). The CDR3: CSARDFRSHSPLHF. Written as DNA, the CDR3 is TGCAGTGCTAGAGATTTCCGATCCCATTCACCCCTCCACTTT.

CDR3 nucleotide sequence: TGTGCCCGCCCGGAAACGAACACCGGGGAGCTGTTTTTT. This gives the protein CARPETNTGELFF. The chain joins TRBV7-9 to TRBJ2-2; D remains unclear. The CDR3 sequence is 13 residues long. V was clipped by 11 bases and J by 0 bases, with 10 bases between them. Germline CDR1 reads SEHNR; CDR2 reads FQNEAQ (reference sequence).

This chain joins TRBV15 and TRBJ2-3, with 8 bases identical to TRBD2. With 5 bases clipped from V and 1 base from J, the junction kept 11 bases outside the gene matches. Germline V gene data show CDR1 as LNHNV and CDR2 as YYDKDF (reference sequence). The CDR3 has 17 amino acids. Here the CDR3 DNA reads TGTGCCACCAGCCCTCCCCCAAGCGGGGGAGGCACAGATACGCAGTATTTT. Its translation is CATSPPPSGGGTDTQYF.

This clonotype was seen only a few times. The J gene is TRBJ2-1, the V gene TRBV10-3; D remains unclear. This CDR3 has 12 amino acids. Trimming removed 0 bases at V and 12 bases at J, with 9 bases between. Germline V lookup: CDR1 ENHRY, CDR2 SYGVKD. DNA for the CDR3: TGTGCCATCAGTGAGTCCTCCTCCGTGCAGTTCTTC. Amino acids: CAISESSSVQFF.

Only a few counts were recorded for this clonotype. This chain links TRBV11-2 with TRBJ2-3, with 8 bases fitting TRBD2. J lost 1 base, V lost 1 base, and 4 bases had no gene match. The CDR3 is 16 residues long. Germline CDR1 SGHAT, CDR2 FQNNGV. CDR3 coding DNA: TGTGCCAGCAGCTTAGGGATTAGCGGGGGCACAGATACGCAGTATTTT. This encodes CASSLGISGGTDTQYF.

This clonotype was counted between two and nine times. This chain uses TRBV2 with TRBJ1-2; TRBD1 matches 7 bases. Germline lookup yields CDR1 SNHLY and CDR2 FYNNEI. This CDR3 spans 12 amino acids. With V trimmed by 9 bases and J by 2 bases, 3 bases remained unmatched. The CDR3 sequence: CARPTGNYGYTF. For the CDR3, the DNA is TGTGCCAGACCGACAGGGAACTATGGCTACACCTTC. Complete variable domain (other parts from reference TRBV2 and TRBJ1-2): EPEVTQTPSHQVTQMGQEVILRCVPISNHLYFYWYRQILGQKVEFLVSFYNNEISEKSEIFDDQFSVERPDGSNFTLKIRSTKLEDSAMYFCARPTGNYGYTFGSGTRLTVV.

Regarding this clonotype: Relative to the germline gene, one junction end is altered; a read error may explain this. The chain has TRBV7-6 and TRBJ1-1, with D maybe TRBD1 (5 bases). The CDR3 has 14 amino acids. CDR1 and CDR2 (germline): SGHVS, FNYEAQ. CDR3 in amino acids: CVSSFVGTNTEAFF. The CDR3 DNA follows: TGTGTCAGCAGCTTCGTAGGGACGAACACTGAAGCTTTCTTT.

This clonotype has just a few counts. The chain links TRBV19 to TRBJ1-1, with 7 bases aligning to TRBD1. CDR1 is LNHDA and CDR2 is SQIVND in the germline V gene (reference sequence). Trimming removed 6 bases from V and 2 bases from J; junction bases left unmatched: 9. CDR3 size: 15 residues. The CDR3 DNA is TGTGCCAGTAGACTAAGGGACAGAATTAACACTGAAGCTTTCTTT. This encodes CASRLRDRINTEAFF.

V gene TRBV28 combines with J gene TRBJ1-1, with D tentatively TRBD1 (6 bases). V was pared by 5 bases and J by 2 bases, with 18 bases between. The germline V gene has CDR1 MDHEN and CDR2 SYDVKM. The CDR3 is 16 residues long. The CDR3 bases are TGTGCCAGCAGTGACCAAACGGGACACCTTAACACTGAAGCTTTCTTT. Residues: CASSDQTGHLNTEAFF. Supplemented by reference TRBV28 and TRBJ1-1, the full variable domain reads DVKVTQSSRYLVKRTGEKVFLECVQDMDHENMFWYRQDPGLGLRLIYFSYDVKMKEKGDIPEGYSVSREKKERFSLILESASTNQTSMYLCASSDQTGHLNTEAFFGQGTRLTVV.

The chain is built from TRBV6-1 and TRBJ2-2; 8 bases are shared with TRBD1. Losses at the gene ends were 7 bases for V and 5 bases for J; bases not matched to a gene: 6. Per germline, CDR1 MNHNS and CDR2 SASEGT. The CDR3 is made up of 14 amino acids. The CDR3 DNA follows: TGTGCCAGCACCCCAGGGGGCCCGACCGGGGAGCTGTTTTTT. Its protein product is CASTPGGPTGELFF.

This clonotype was seen a handful of times. The chain uses TRBV27 and TRBJ2-3, with D possibly being TRBD1 (6 bases). V shed 3 bases and J shed 7 bases, with 20 bases lying between them. Germline-derived CDR1 and CDR2 are MNHEY and SMNVEV (reference sequence). This CDR3 has 16 amino acids. DNA of the CDR3: TGTGCCAGCAGTTTCTCGGTAGGACAGTTGATTTATACGCAGTATTTT. Its translation: CASSFSVGQLIYTQYF.

Only a few counts were recorded for this clonotype. The chain uses TRBV20-1 and TRBJ2-5; TRBD2 matches 8 bases. The V segment lost 0 bases and the J segment 0 bases; nucleotides outside the gene matches: 0. Looked up from germline, CDR1 is DFQATT and CDR2 is SNEGSKA (reference sequence). The CDR3 loop spans 14 amino acids. CDR3: CSAREGLDQETQYF. CDR3 DNA sequence: TGCAGTGCTAGAGAGGGACTAGACCAAGAGACCCAGTACTTC.

The V and J genes are TRBV7-2 and TRBJ1-5; D is ambiguous. CDR1 and CDR2 (germline): SGHTA, FQGNSA. This CDR3 is built from 13 residues. Trimming removed 6 bases from V and 7 bases from J, with 13 bases in between. CDR3 region: CASSFSKKQPQHF. The DNA for the CDR3 is TGTGCCAGCAGTTTTAGCAAAAAACAGCCCCAGCATTTT.

The chain joins TRBV6-6 to TRBJ1-2, with a weak D call TRBD1 (6 bases). The CDR3 consists of 15 residues. The germline V gene encodes CDR1 MNHNY and CDR2 SVGAGI (reference sequence). Deletions cut 0 bases from V and 6 bases from J, with 14 bases between. The CDR3: CASSYSYREEDGYTF. In DNA form, the CDR3 reads TGTGCCAGCAGTTACTCATACAGGGAGGAGGATGGCTACACCTTC.

The gene calls are TRBV6-5 and TRBJ2-4; weak D call: TRBD1 (8 bases). The CDR3 is made up of 15 amino acids. CDR1 and CDR2 from the germline V gene are MNHEY and SVGAGI. Trimming removed 0 bases from V and 8 bases from J, with 14 bases in between. In DNA, the CDR3 is TGTGCCAGCAGTTACTCGACACAGGGGGGGGACATTCAGTACTTC. Its protein is CASSYSTQGGDIQYF.

This clonotype was seen more than once but under ten times. The gene calls are TRBV7-9 and TRBJ2-5; 12 nucleotides agree with TRBD2. With 5 bases clipped from V and 4 bases from J, the junction kept 11 bases outside the gene matches. There are 17 residues in the CDR3. The germline V gene encodes CDR1 SEHNR and CDR2 FQNEAQ (reference sequence). CDR3 region: CASSPRLAGVMRETQYF. CDR3 bases: TGTGCCAGCAGCCCCAGACTAGCGGGGGTAATGCGAGAGACCCAGTACTTC. Full variable domain (missing parts from reference TRBV7-9 and TRBJ2-5): DTGVSQNPRHKITKRGQNVTFRCDPISEHNRLYWYRQTLGQGPEFLTYFQNEAQLEKSRLLSDRFSAERPKGSFSTLEIQRTEQGDSAMYLCASSPRLAGVMRETQYFGPGTRLLVL.

This clonotype has a count of ten or more. This CDR3 reads CATSQGTNTEAFF. In nucleotides, the CDR3 is TGTGCCACTTCACAGGGGACGAACACTGAAGCTTTCTTT. The chain carries TRBV19 and TRBJ1-1, with 7 bases aligning to TRBD1. CDR3 length equals 13 residues. Germline lookup yields CDR1 LNHDA and CDR2 SQIVND (reference sequence). V lost 10 bases to trimming and J lost 1 base; unmatched junction nucleotides: 6.

The gene calls are TRBV29-1 and TRBJ1-1, with D maybe TRBD1 (6 bases). Deletions cut 6 bases from V and 4 bases from J, with 18 bases between. CDR3 length: 14 residues. The germline CDR1 and CDR2 sequences are SQVTM and ANQGSEA. CDR3: CSVEHQGSFTEAFF. In nucleotides, the CDR3 is TGCAGCGTCGAACACCAGGGGTCCTTCACTGAAGCTTTCTTT.

The gene calls are TRBV7-9 and TRBJ2-7; the match to TRBD1 covers 8 bases. Germline V gene lookup returns CDR1 SEHNR and CDR2 FQNEAQ (reference sequence). The V gene end was trimmed by 5 bases and the J gene end by 4 bases; junction bases not matched to a gene: 10. The CDR3 has 15 residues. CDR3 in amino acids: CASSQGQGMFYEQYF. CDR3 bases: TGTGCCAGCAGCCAAGGACAGGGTATGTTTTACGAGCAGTACTTC.

V and J are TRBV9 and TRBJ2-3, with D uncertain. The CDR3 runs 15 residues. Trimming took off 0 bases at V and 0 bases at J, with 8 bases between the two ends. Germline loops: CDR1 SGDLS, CDR2 YYNGEE. The DNA of the CDR3 is TGTGCCAGCAGCGTAGAGTCAGCCAGCACAGATACGCAGTATTTT. It specifies CASSVESASTDTQYF.

As regards this clonotype: One end of the junction fails to match germline, which may point to a read error. The chain carries TRBV27 and TRBJ1-5, with 7 bases fitting TRBD1. The CDR3 is 14 residues long. Germline V CDR1 and CDR2: MNHEY, SMNVEV (reference sequence). For the CDR3, the DNA is TGTGTCAGCAGTCCCGGGACAGCCGATCAGCCCCAGCATTTT. Translating gives CVSSPGTADQPQHF.

This clonotype was observed many times. This chain connects TRBV7-8 to TRBJ2-3; the match to TRBD2 covers 8 bases. Germline trimming cut 5 bases from V and 0 bases from J; bases unmatched to any gene: 10. The CDR3 consists of 17 residues. Per the germline V gene, CDR1 is SGHVS and CDR2 is FQNEAQ. CDR3 sequence: CASSPTGLASSTDTQYF. The CDR3 nucleotides are TGTGCCAGCAGCCCCACTGGACTAGCCTCTAGCACAGATACGCAGTATTTT.